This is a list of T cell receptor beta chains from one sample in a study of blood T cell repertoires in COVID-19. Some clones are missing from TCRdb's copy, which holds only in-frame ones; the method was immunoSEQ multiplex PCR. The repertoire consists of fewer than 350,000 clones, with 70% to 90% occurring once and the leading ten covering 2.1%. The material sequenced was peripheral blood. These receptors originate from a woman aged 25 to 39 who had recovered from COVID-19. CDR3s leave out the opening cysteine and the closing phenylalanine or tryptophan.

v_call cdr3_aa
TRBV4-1 ASSQYPEGAGELF
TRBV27 ASSWTSGTLNRQF
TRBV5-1 ASSLNREMSYEQY
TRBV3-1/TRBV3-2 ASSRGGLAGGETQY
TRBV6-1 ASSDSGPGELF
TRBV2 ASSTGTGRFAEAF
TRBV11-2 ASSLDRRSYEQY
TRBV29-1 SARHDRSYEQY
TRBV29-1 SGIRQGGAF
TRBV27 ASSSSSYEQY
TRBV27 ASSMREGTQY
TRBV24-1 ATSGAADTQY
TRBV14 ASSRPGILPEKLF
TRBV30 AWTDRVLGNTIY
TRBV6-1 ASSDTGTGTYEQY
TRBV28 ASSLGQGVLSSYNSPLH
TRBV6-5 ASRGQGVTYGYT
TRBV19 ASSLDLQGTGELF
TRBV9 ASSVRPGEKLF
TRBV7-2 ASSLPGLAGGIEQF
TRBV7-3 ASSLSGTDTQY
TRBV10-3 AISGQPDNEQF
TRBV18 ASSRDRDLRYNEQF
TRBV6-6 ASSSNYEQY
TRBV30 AWERNRGWNSPLH
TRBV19 ASSTTGPNTGELF
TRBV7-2 ASSFGTGMYEQY
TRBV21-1 ASSKGGGRPYEQY
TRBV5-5 ASSSRDTSYQETQY
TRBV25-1 ASSAGGLGGNEQF
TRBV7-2 ASSLARQFQETQY
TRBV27 ASSSEVSGYNEQF
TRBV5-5 ASSVRPSTGGAGETQY